Listed below are T cell receptor beta chains from one sample, sequenced in a study of CD8 T cells in cerebrospinal fluid in Alzheimer's disease. TCRdb processed the 10x single-cell sequencing reads again and assigns one entry to each CDR3 protein, with no DNA. This specimen shows over a thousand distinct CDR3 sequences; the ten leading clones hold over 9.5%. Sequencing used cerebrospinal fluid. Every receptor here comes from a human donor with mild cognitive impairment. CDR3s include the opening cysteine and the closing phenylalanine or tryptophan. Size tells how often a clone was seen (once, few, many) or the class of an expanded clone, and some rows leave it out.

length,V,J,size,CDR3
13,TRBV2,TRBJ1-1,medium-sized,CASSEGLNTEAFF
14,TRBV18,TRBJ1-1,medium-sized,CASSPDSMNTEAFF
13,TRBV5-1,TRBJ2-2,large,CASSLELQGELFF
16,TRBV5-1,TRBJ1-2,.,CASSLGAGLFNYGYTF
13,TRBV7-8,TRBJ1-1,medium-sized,CASSFRLNTEAFF
15,TRBV7-7,TRBJ2-1,medium-sized,CASSKSGANYNEQFF
15,TRBV30,TRBJ1-3,medium-sized,CAWNYESGTGNTIYF
15,TRBV28,TRBJ2-5,medium-sized,CASSSPPPAGETQYF
13,TRBV7-3,TRBJ2-5,medium-sized,CASSYDRQETQYF
14,TRBV12-3/TRBV12-4,TRBJ2-3,medium-sized,CASSRNLAQDTQYF
13,TRBV20-1,TRBJ2-3,large,CSASLIVTDTQYF
15,TRBV27,TRBJ1-6,medium-sized,CASSLGQGYNSPLHF
13,TRBV9,TRBJ2-3,medium-sized,CASSASVPDTQYF
15,TRBV7-2,TRBJ2-1,large,CASRRTGTTYNEQFF
16,TRBV7-9,TRBJ1-5,medium-sized,CASSLVSRVSNQPQHF
12,TRBV30,TRBJ2-5,medium-sized,CAWSKGSETQYF
15,TRBV2,TRBJ1-6,medium-sized,CASRGGQARNSPLHF
16,TRBV12-3/TRBV12-4,TRBJ1-1,large,CASSFYVGTANTEAFF
16,TRBV11-2,TRBJ2-3,large,CASSLVGGGSTDTQYF
13,TRBV5-1,TRBJ2-5,large,CASSGGGRETQYF
14,TRBV14,TRBJ1-6,large,CASSQQVYNSPLHF
12,TRBV12-3/TRBV12-4,TRBJ1-1,medium-sized,CASKTGVTEAFF
13,TRBV6-4,TRBJ1-1,medium-sized,CASRDTPNTEAFF
13,TRBV6-1,TRBJ1-2,medium-sized,CASSRTGDYGYTF
13,TRBV20-1,TRBJ1-4,medium-sized,CSANQATNEKLFF
13,TRBV7-8,TRBJ1-5,medium-sized,CASSGTENQPQHF